A selection of T cell receptor beta chains follows, all from one sample in a study of cytomegalovirus exposure and HLA in healthy donors. Here immunoSEQ multiplex PCR was the method, and the copy in TCRdb shows in-frame clones only, minus some. The repertoire holds about 200,000 clones, roughly 88% seen once, with 2.9% in the top ten. Sequenced: PBMCs. The receptors were sampled from a woman between 18 and 29 years old in good health and CMV-seronegative. Both conserved end residues are part of each CDR3. Fields, in order: clone size, V gene, J gene, D gene, CDR3 DNA, CDR3 protein. D genes are given only for firm matches. Rows give clone size only sometimes, using once, few, many, or a class for an expanded clone.

abundance: -
v_gene: TRBV6-4
j_gene: TRBJ2-3
d_gene: -
CDR3nt: TGTGCCAGCAGTGACTCGAAAGCCTCCTGGCGGATCTCAGATACGCAGTATTTT
CDR3aa: CASSDSKASWRISDTQYF

abundance: -
v_gene: TRBV20-1
j_gene: TRBJ2-7
d_gene: TRBD1
CDR3nt: TGCAGTGCAAACAGGGGTGAGGAGCAGTACTTC
CDR3aa: CSANRGEEQYF

abundance: once
v_gene: TRBV27
j_gene: TRBJ2-7
d_gene: TRBD2
CDR3nt: TGTGCCAGCCGGACCGGGGGGGAAACCTACGAGCAGTACTTC
CDR3aa: CASRTGGETYEQYF

abundance: -
v_gene: TRBV4-2
j_gene: TRBJ2-4
d_gene: -
CDR3nt: TGTGCCAGCAGCCAAGATCTAGTCGGGGGGCGGACACAATTAGCCAAAAACATTCAGTACTTC
CDR3aa: CASSQDLVGGRTQLAKNIQYF

abundance: -
v_gene: TRBV27
j_gene: TRBJ2-2
d_gene: -
CDR3nt: TGTGCCAGCAGTTTATCTTTCAGGGCTTACACCGGGGAGCTGTTTTTT
CDR3aa: CASSLSFRAYTGELFF

abundance: -
v_gene: TRBV4-3
j_gene: TRBJ2-5
d_gene: TRBD2
CDR3nt: TGCGCCAGCAGCCGAGGGACTAGCGGGGAGACCCAGTACTTC
CDR3aa: CASSRGTSGETQYF

abundance: -
v_gene: TRBV7-9
j_gene: TRBJ2-1
d_gene: TRBD2
CDR3nt: TGTGCCAGCAGCTTAGTAATAGCGGGAGGGACGTCCGATGAGCAGTTCTTC
CDR3aa: CASSLVIAGGTSDEQFF

abundance: -
v_gene: TRBV27
j_gene: TRBJ2-1
d_gene: TRBD2
CDR3nt: TGTGCCAGCACCCCCCTTTGGCTAGCGGAGGAATTGTTCTTC
CDR3aa: CASTPLWLAEELFF

abundance: -
v_gene: TRBV10-2
j_gene: TRBJ2-7
d_gene: -
CDR3nt: TGCGCCAGCAGTGCCGTAGCGGAACCCGGATGGTACTTC
CDR3aa: CASSAVAEPGWYF

abundance: -
v_gene: TRBV11-2
j_gene: TRBJ1-1
d_gene: -
CDR3nt: TGTGCCAGCAGCTTAGTATCACGGGGAGCTGAAGCTTTCTTT
CDR3aa: CASSLVSRGAEAFF

abundance: few
v_gene: TRBV11-3
j_gene: TRBJ2-2
d_gene: -
CDR3nt: TGTGCCAGCAGCATAGCCGCGAACACCGGGGAGCTGTTTTTT
CDR3aa: CASSIAANTGELFF

abundance: -
v_gene: TRBV28
j_gene: TRBJ2-7
d_gene: TRBD2
CDR3nt: TGTGCCAGCGAAGGGGGGACTAGCGGGACCTCATGGGGCGAGCAGTACTTC
CDR3aa: CASEGGTSGTSWGEQYF

abundance: -
v_gene: TRBV28
j_gene: TRBJ1-2
d_gene: -
CDR3nt: TGTGCCAGCAGCCCCACGGGAGCAGGAAGAGCCTATGGCTACACCTTC
CDR3aa: CASSPTGAGRAYGYTF

abundance: -
v_gene: TRBV5-1
j_gene: TRBJ2-5
d_gene: TRBD1
CDR3nt: TGCGCCAGCAGCTTGGCGGAGACAGGGCTGGAGACCCAGTACTTC
CDR3aa: CASSLAETGLETQYF

abundance: -
v_gene: TRBV30
j_gene: TRBJ1-5
d_gene: -
CDR3nt: TGTGCCTGGAGTCCAGGGGGCAATCAGCCCCAGCATTTT
CDR3aa: CAWSPGGNQPQHF

abundance: -
v_gene: TRBV29-1
j_gene: TRBJ2-6
d_gene: TRBD1
CDR3nt: TGCAGCGTTGAGGATCGAGCTCTCCGGGACAGGGATGGCTCTGGGGCCAACGTCCTGACTTTC
CDR3aa: CSVEDRALRDRDGSGANVLTF

abundance: -
v_gene: TRBV7-6
j_gene: TRBJ2-7
d_gene: TRBD1
CDR3nt: TGTGCCAGCAGCTTCGGGACAGGCGGCGAGCAGTACTTC
CDR3aa: CASSFGTGGEQYF

abundance: -
v_gene: TRBV28
j_gene: TRBJ2-2
d_gene: -
CDR3nt: TGTGCCAGCACAGGCGCCTTCGATGAGAACGGGGAGCTGTTTTTT
CDR3aa: CASTGAFDENGELFF

abundance: -
v_gene: TRBV28
j_gene: TRBJ1-5
d_gene: TRBD1
CDR3nt: TGTGCCAGCAGTTTAACAGGGGGCTACGAACAGCCCCAGCATTTT
CDR3aa: CASSLTGGYEQPQHF

abundance: -
v_gene: TRBV5-6
j_gene: TRBJ1-2
d_gene: TRBD1
CDR3nt: TGTGCCAGCAGCTTGCGCCGGACAGGGAGTATCTATGGCTACACCTTC
CDR3aa: CASSLRRTGSIYGYTF

abundance: -
v_gene: TRBV19
j_gene: TRBJ1-2
d_gene: TRBD1
CDR3nt: TGTGCCAGTATGGGAGAAGGGGGCGCGTATGGCTACACCTTC
CDR3aa: CASMGEGGAYGYTF

abundance: -
v_gene: TRBV29-1
j_gene: TRBJ2-2
d_gene: TRBD1
CDR3nt: TGCAGCGTTGAAAGTGGGGACAGAAACACCGGGGAGCTGTTTTTT
CDR3aa: CSVESGDRNTGELFF

abundance: -
v_gene: TRBV10-2
j_gene: TRBJ2-1
d_gene: TRBD2
CDR3nt: TGCGCCAGCAGAACCGGGACTAGTCAAAATGAGCAGTTCTTC
CDR3aa: CASRTGTSQNEQFF

abundance: -
v_gene: TRBV27
j_gene: TRBJ2-6
d_gene: -
CDR3nt: TGTGCCAGCAGTTTATTCACAGGGACTGGGGCCAACGTCCTGACTTTC
CDR3aa: CASSLFTGTGANVLTF

abundance: -
v_gene: TRBV28
j_gene: TRBJ2-7
d_gene: -
CDR3nt: TGTGCCAGCAGAACCGGGATCTCCTACGAGCAGTACTTC
CDR3aa: CASRTGISYEQYF

abundance: -
v_gene: TRBV15
j_gene: TRBJ2-1
d_gene: -
CDR3nt: TGTGCCACCAGAAAAGGAGGGGTAAATGAGCAGTTCTTC
CDR3aa: CATRKGGVNEQFF

abundance: -
v_gene: TRBV4-2
j_gene: TRBJ2-1
d_gene: -
CDR3nt: TGTGCCAGCAGCCAAGAAACGGGCTCCTACAATGAGCAGTTCTTC
CDR3aa: CASSQETGSYNEQFF

abundance: -
v_gene: TRBV28
j_gene: TRBJ1-2
d_gene: TRBD1
CDR3nt: TGTGCCAGCAGTTTCCCCGGGCAGGGGGCGAATGGCTACACCTTC
CDR3aa: CASSFPGQGANGYTF

abundance: -
v_gene: TRBV2
j_gene: TRBJ2-1
d_gene: TRBD2
CDR3nt: TGTGCCAGCAGTCAACGAGGACTAGCGGAGCAGTTCTTC
CDR3aa: CASSQRGLAEQFF

abundance: once
v_gene: TRBV19
j_gene: TRBJ2-5
d_gene: -
CDR3nt: TGTGCCAGTAAGAATACAGGGACCCAGTACTTC
CDR3aa: CASKNTGTQYF

abundance: -
v_gene: TRBV29-1
j_gene: TRBJ1-2
d_gene: TRBD1
CDR3nt: TGCAGCGTAATCGGACAGGGGCCGCAGGGCTACACCTTC
CDR3aa: CSVIGQGPQGYTF

abundance: -
v_gene: TRBV28
j_gene: TRBJ1-2
d_gene: TRBD1
CDR3nt: TGTGCCAGCAGTTTATCACCTGGCGGGACAGGGCGTAGCTATGGCTACACCTTC
CDR3aa: CASSLSPGGTGRSYGYTF

abundance: -
v_gene: TRBV28
j_gene: TRBJ1-5
d_gene: TRBD1
CDR3nt: TGTGCCAGCAGCTTTACAGGGGGCGGAAGCAATCAGCCCCAGCATTTT
CDR3aa: CASSFTGGGSNQPQHF

abundance: -
v_gene: TRBV9
j_gene: TRBJ2-3
d_gene: -
CDR3nt: TGTGCCAGCAGCGTAGGACAGCGCAACAGCGAAGATACGCAGTATTTT
CDR3aa: CASSVGQRNSEDTQYF

abundance: -
v_gene: TRBV5-1
j_gene: TRBJ1-1
d_gene: TRBD1
CDR3nt: TGCGCCAGCAGCCAAAGACAGGGGCGGGTCACTGAAGCTTTCTTT
CDR3aa: CASSQRQGRVTEAFF

abundance: -
v_gene: TRBV2
j_gene: TRBJ2-2
d_gene: -
CDR3nt: TGTGCCAGCCTTACCCTCGGAGGCGGGAAATACACCGGGGAGCTGTTTTTT
CDR3aa: CASLTLGGGKYTGELFF

abundance: -
v_gene: TRBV19
j_gene: TRBJ1-1
d_gene: TRBD1
CDR3nt: TGTGCCAGTAGTACAGGGGGCTTAAACACTGAAGCTTTCTTT
CDR3aa: CASSTGGLNTEAFF

abundance: -
v_gene: TRBV7-8
j_gene: TRBJ1-2
d_gene: -
CDR3nt: TGTGCCAGCAGCCTAAGGGAGGGGGACTATGGCTACACCTTC
CDR3aa: CASSLREGDYGYTF

abundance: -
v_gene: TRBV6-1
j_gene: TRBJ2-5
d_gene: -
CDR3nt: TGTGCCAGCAGTGCTAAGGAGACCCAGTACTTC
CDR3aa: CASSAKETQYF

abundance: -
v_gene: TRBV29-1
j_gene: TRBJ1-2
d_gene: TRBD1
CDR3nt: TGCAGCGTTGACGGGACAGCTAACTATGGCTACACCTTC
CDR3aa: CSVDGTANYGYTF